Detailed here is one T cell receptor beta chain. Its antigen has not been determined. Base qualities are not provided; no much larger clone lies one nucleotide away. These data are taken from a study of cytomegalovirus exposure and HLA in healthy donors (dated by TCRdb to about 2017). For context, the study as a whole: An earlier analysis of fewer than 750 of the donors reported over 250 Gb of sequence data and approximately 120 million unique TCR beta sequences obtained from around 170 million T cells. HLA typing included class I and class II loci at four-digit resolution. All discovery cohort repertoires had been generated using a single sequencing platform. Roughly 5 DR-DQ haplotypes were handled as single units for association and clustering, since linkage in the cohort was strong. Donor age, sex, ethnicity and CMV serostatus were collected together with the repertoire data. In addition to the first cohort of 666 subjects, a separate validation cohort of some 120 different subjects was used. The genetic ancestry cluster associated with self-reported Caucasian donors included about 81% of the approximately 400 genotyped donors. The study combined high-throughput TCR immunosequencing, statistical association of individual TCRs with disease status, and machine learning to predict cytomegalovirus infection status. To study patterns of TCR occurrence, a later analysis re-analyzed previously published TCR beta repertoires from more than 550 donors and added high-resolution HLA genotyping. Among approximately 370 genotyped donors of the cohort, an average of around 240,000 unique TCR beta nucleotide sequences was sequenced per donor, of which about 19% were non-productive. An early release that covered several hundred HLA-typed donors contained approximately 300 gigabases of sequencing data and approximately 85 million unique TCR sequences. An earlier analysis of 587 of the donors used high-throughput TCR beta sequencing to judge whether each TCR beta V gene segment behaved as functional or pseudogenic. Genome-wide SNP genotypes for about 60% of the roughly 670 donors were used in a later genetic analysis, which treated that subset as a discovery cohort. The later analysis used no new phenotypic data to find candidate immune exposures, relying instead on TCR beta sequences and their occurrence across donors. The T cell repertoires of some 670 subjects were profiled by immunosequencing and related to cytomegalovirus serostatus. The study aimed to test whether signatures of past pathogen exposure could be identified by cataloging public T cell receptors. The number of typed donors differed by locus: roughly 629-640 for A, B, C, DRB1 and DQB1; some 540 for DQA1; approximately 600 for DPA1; and roughly 490 for DPB1. General findings and caveats noted by the study authors: A group of highly shared sequence variants was considered likely to be a technical artifact of the sequencing pipeline. The earlier analysis of 450 to 700 of the donors excluded approximately 15 rarely observed V segments, including chromosome 9 orphons, because counts were too low. In a later genetic analysis, a missense DCLRE1C variant was associated with V-gene and J-gene trimming of TCR beta chains, and the association was replicated in an independent cohort. In the study, around 150 TCR beta chains were listed as associated with cytomegalovirus. This cohort had only TCR beta chains sequenced, and the lack of alpha or paired-chain data limited which features could be detected. It was suggested by the authors that the approach could potentially be generalized to other disease states and immunological phenotypes. In a later analysis, 16,951 TCR beta sequences were associated with specific HLA alleles at a false discovery rate of 0.05. The only immune exposure information available for the cohort was CMV serostatus. Because some donors lacked HLA typing at each locus, the association tests relied only on the typed subset. Presence/absence analyses assumed roughly uniform sequencing depth across donors, an assumption that may not hold. When HLA alleles, especially DR and DQ, strongly co-occurred, TCR associations were difficult to assign to individual alleles. A further reported finding was that TCR beta sequences accurately predicted the HLA-A and HLA-B alleles for most subjects in the first cohort. Most TCR sequences were seen in very few donors, while some public TCRs were found in many individuals. Several of the top co-occurrence clusters appeared to be linked to parvovirus B19, influenza, CMV and Epstein-Barr virus, according to a later analysis. A later genetic analysis reported fewer N-insertions in productive TCRs among donors in an Asian-associated ancestry cluster than the roughly 700-donor mean. Correlated functional status among segregating V segments might reflect linkage disequilibrium, but an unknown experimental factor could not be ruled out. An earlier analysis of approximately 540 of the donors showed that most TCR beta V segments appeared in productive rearrangements either about 90% or about 30% of the time, which broadly matched IMGT annotations. In a later analysis, TCR association rates were found to vary across HLA loci, with the most associated TCRs seen for DRB1 alleles and the fewest for HLA-C alleles. The 87-base-pair reads could not distinguish some IMGT-functional V segments, including TRBV6-2 and TRBV6-3, so those segments were excluded. In vitro tests confirmed that a few of the cytomegalovirus-associated TCR beta chains recognize cytomegalovirus antigens. A later analysis found that HLA-associated TCR beta chains were more clonally expanded and had lower generation probabilities than equally common non-associated chains. Most CMV-associated TCR beta chains appeared to be HLA-restricted in a later analysis, and the HLA associations seemed to be driven largely by CMV exposure. Cytomegalovirus status was reported to be diagnosed by the classifier with high specificity and sensitivity in both the original and validation cohorts.

The cohort was made up of approximately 700 healthy bone marrow donors. All cohort members were sampled while nominally healthy, although unrecorded immune exposures were likely present. The donor tested CMV seropositive, placing the donor among the 289 seropositive members of the cohort. Every donor gave a peripheral blood sample, and the peripheral blood mononuclear cells from that sample were used for TCR beta sequencing. Genomic DNA was extracted from the blood cell samples with the Qiagen DNeasy Blood Extraction Kit. Here V drops 0 bases and J drops 2 bases, and the junction holds 5 bases not matched to any gene. Reading from cysteine to phenylalanine, the CDR3 counts 17 amino acids. Only the CDR3 region is kept as DNA, spanning 51 bases read in frame from base 1. According to the germline V gene (reference sequence), CDR1 reads SEHNR and CDR2 reads FQNEAQ. Library creation used the immunoSEQ multiplex PCR assay. The multiplex PCR relied on a mix of 60 forward primers for TCR Vbeta segments and 13 reverse primers for TCR Jbeta segments. The CDR3 region of rearranged TCR beta genes was amplified from genomic DNA by a multiplex PCR assay. On the Illumina HiSeq System, the amplified TCR beta libraries were sequenced as 87-base-pair reads. Per the original workflow: A later analysis tallied 75 million to 95 million unique TCR beta chains across the 700 or so repertoires, and around 10 million of those chains were shared by two or more donors. Raw reads were error-corrected and collapsed into unique sequences by a nearest-neighbor algorithm in which closely related sequences were merged to remove PCR and sequencing errors. To assign V, D and J gene segments, CDR3 sequences were aligned to IMGT reference sequences. For a sequence to be retained, at least a six-nucleotide match to both a V gene segment and a J gene segment was required. A rearrangement counted as productive if the CDR3 had no stop codons and remained in frame with V and J, and every other rearrangement counted as non-productive. CDR3 was defined according to IMGT convention as the region running from the second conserved V-encoded cysteine to the conserved J-encoded phenylalanine. The earlier analysis of around 640 of the donors excluded sequences that lacked an unambiguous match to a single V gene segment. In an earlier analysis of approximately 590 of the donors, a V segment was called functional when productive rearrangements were above 56.7%, and segregating when the standard deviation between donors exceeded 5%. To diagnose cytomegalovirus status from the catalog of TCR beta chain sequences, a statistical classification framework was built. A later analysis assigned V and J genes by comparing TCR nucleotide sequences with IMGT/GENE-DB human TR gene sequences. In a later analysis, CDR3 sequences and most-parsimonious VDJ recombination scenarios were assigned using the TCRdist pipeline. In a later analysis, each TCR beta chain was defined by its CDR3 amino acid sequence together with its V-gene family, and reads without a unique V-gene family were excluded. To address suspected cross-contamination and a sequencing artifact, a later analysis removed a few hundred highly shared, low-generation-probability nucleotide sequences. In a later analysis, a clonal expansion index was calculated for each public chain from normalized within-repertoire ranks of inferred template counts. In a later analysis, generation probabilities were computed using a VDJ recombination model fitted to out-of-frame rearrangements, and the results were checked against IGoR. Hypergeometric tests were used in a later analysis to score TCR-TCR, TCR-HLA and TCR-CMV co-occurrence, with a repertoire-size bias correction applied to the TCR pairs. False discovery rates were estimated in a later analysis by permuting HLA or CMV assignments 20 times. In a later analysis, co-occurring TCRs were grouped using DBSCAN, with TCRdist sequence similarity added in when clustering inside HLA-allele-positive subsets. Repertoires with fewer than 30,000 or more than 120,000 public chains, plus five repertoires with anomalous nucleotide sharing, were excluded from co-occurrence clustering. Here the immuneACCESS table is served through TCRdb, limited to in-frame sequences with V and J called. Missing clones are a known gap in these copies; in checked studies unresolved V genes cover under half, and the rest lacks a known reason. That table is the source of V, J and clone size, and D and trimming were worked out from the DNA. Within this sample are about 170,000 clones, with approximately 85% of them counted one time only. The ten largest clones capture roughly 5% of the sample.

This receptor was obtained from a girl aged 10 to 17 in good health and CMV-seropositive. Sequencing was performed on PBMCs. The chain was built from TRBV7-9 and TRBJ2-7; 12 middle bases align to TRBD2. The DNA reads as follows: TGTGCCAGCAGCTTAGCTCCGGGACTAGCGGGTCCCTACGAGCAGTACTTC. Translated, it reads CASSLAPGLAGPYEQYF.